The 13 T cell receptor beta chains reported below all come from one sample, sequenced in a study of blood T cell repertoires in COVID-19. Produced via immunoSEQ multiplex PCR; TCRdb's table is partial and in-frame only. The repertoire consists of a few hundred thousand clones, with around 89% occurring once and the leading ten covering over 6%. The sequenced sample was peripheral blood. The receptor source for this set is a woman in her twenties or thirties who had recovered from COVID-19.

This sequence joins TRBV5-4 and TRBJ2-3; TRBD2 aligns across 12 bases. The CDR3 has 16 residues. From germline, CDR1 is SGHNT and CDR2 YYREEE (reference sequence). Unmatched junction bases numbered 6, after V lost 3 bases and J lost 4 bases. The CDR3 nucleotides are TGTGCCAGCAGCTCTAGCGGGGGGGCCCTCGCAGATACGCAGTATTTT. Residues: CASSSSGGALADTQYF.

The chain couples TRBV4-1 to TRBJ1-2; D perhaps matches TRBD1 (6 bases). Germline assignment: CDR1 MGHRA and CDR2 YSYEKL. V lost 6 bases and J 8 bases, leaving 16 bases between the germline ends. This CDR3 has 13 amino acids. DNA for the CDR3: TGCGCCAGCAGTCACCGGGACAAGTCGGGCTACACCTTC. Translating it yields CASSHRDKSGYTF.

The genes are TRBV6-5 and TRBJ1-5; D remains unclear. V lost 2 bases, J lost 9 bases, and 11 bases lay in between. The germline V gene encodes CDR1 MNHEY and CDR2 SVGAGI. The CDR3 spans 13 residues. CDR3 loop: CASSYNSNGPQHF. CDR3 nucleotides: TGTGCCAGCAGTTACAATTCTAACGGGCCCCAGCATTTT.

V usage is TRBV5-1 and J usage is TRBJ2-7; D may be TRBD1 (6 bases). The V end lost 1 base, the J end lost 3 bases, and 11 bases lay between the germline ends. The CDR3 is made up of 14 amino acids. Germline lookup yields CDR1 SGHRS and CDR2 YFSETQ. The CDR3 here is CASSLLDSNYEQYF. The CDR3 region has the DNA TGCGCCAGCAGCTTGTTGGACAGTAACTACGAGCAGTACTTC.

This sequence joins TRBV15 and TRBJ2-3; 9 bases agree with TRBD1. Germline V gene data show CDR1 as LNHNV and CDR2 as YYDKDF (reference sequence). The CDR3 contains 20 residues. V lost 4 bases, J lost 2 bases, and 19 bases stayed unmatched. This CDR3 is CATSINPGTGSRRYTDTQYF. Here the CDR3 DNA reads TGTGCCACCAGCATAAACCCCGGGACAGGGTCGCGCCGATACACAGATACGCAGTATTTT.

The chain couples TRBV4-2 to TRBJ1-1; D remains ambiguous. This CDR3 is 12 amino acids long. The germline V gene encodes CDR1 LGHNA and CDR2 YNFKEQ. The V and J ends lost 0 bases and 8 bases respectively, with 7 bases between them. CDR3 residues: CASSQDSREAFF. The DNA for the CDR3 is TGTGCCAGCAGCCAAGATTCCCGGGAAGCTTTCTTT.

The chain links TRBV5-8 to TRBJ2-1, with 9 bases lining up with TRBD1. The germline gives CDR1 SGHTS, CDR2 YDEGEE. V lost 4 bases, J lost 5 bases, and 7 bases stayed unmatched. There are 15 residues in the CDR3. The CDR3 bases are TGTGCCAGCAGCATAACAGGGGGCGGGCACAATGAGCAGTTCTTC. It encodes CASSITGGGHNEQFF.

The chain uses TRBV7-9 and TRBJ2-3; tentative D call: TRBD1 (5 bases). The germline gives CDR1 SEHNR, CDR2 FQNEAQ (reference sequence). V lost 4 bases, J lost 0 bases, and 8 bases lay in between. This CDR3 has 14 residues. CDR3 sequence reads: CASSSDRSTDTQYF. DNA for the CDR3: TGTGCCAGCAGCTCCGACAGAAGCACAGATACGCAGTATTTT.

The chain couples TRBV4-2 to TRBJ1-1; 8 positions match TRBD1. The V gene end was trimmed by 3 bases and the J gene end by 5 bases; junction bases not matched to a gene: 8. The CDR3 totals 15 residues. Germline V gene data show CDR1 as LGHNA and CDR2 as YNFKEQ. The chain's CDR3 is CASSQLPRGRTEAFF. CDR3 DNA: TGTGCCAGCAGCCAGTTGCCCAGGGGGCGGACTGAAGCTTTCTTT.

The chain carries TRBV28 and TRBJ1-2; 7 bases align to TRBD1. Losses at the gene ends were 6 bases for V and 3 bases for J; bases not matched to a gene: 4. Looked up from germline, CDR1 is MDHEN and CDR2 is SYDVKM. The CDR3 contains 13 residues. The CDR3, as DNA: TGTGCCAGCAGCTACGGGACAGACTATGGCTACACCTTC. Translating it yields CASSYGTDYGYTF.

The chain is built from TRBV12-3 or TRBV12-4 and TRBJ1-1; D not resolved. The CDR3 is 12 residues long. V lost 8 bases, J lost 11 bases, and 18 bases lay in between. The CDR3 DNA sequence: TGTGCCAGCCATCAGGACCCGAGAGGGGCTTTCTTT. Its protein is CASHQDPRGAFF.

This rearrangement joins TRBV15 to TRBJ1-2; D gene unclear. This CDR3 region has 15 residues. The germline gives CDR1 LNHNV, CDR2 YYDKDF (reference sequence). Trimming took off 0 bases at V and 8 bases at J, with 16 bases between the two ends. CDR3 region: CATSRDLAYPKGYTF. CDR3 coding DNA: TGTGCCACCAGCAGAGATCTTGCCTATCCTAAGGGCTACACCTTC.

V is TRBV5-1 and J is TRBJ2-5; 7 positions agree with TRBD1. The CDR3 sequence is 16 residues long. V shed 0 bases, J shed 2 bases, and the junction held 7 bases outside the gene matches. CDR1 and CDR2 (germline): SGHRS, YFSETQ. This chain's CDR3 is CASSLAGTDDQETQYF. For the CDR3, the DNA is TGCGCCAGCAGCTTGGCCGGGACAGACGATCAAGAGACCCAGTACTTC.